This TCR beta chain appears in the sequencing data of a study of blood T cell repertoires in COVID-19. Study as a whole: Samples taken during acute and convalescent COVID-19 were collected in the United States, Italy and Spain. The cDNA or gDNA used as material had been derived from T cells, B-cell-depleted T cells, or PBMCs.

CDR3 length: 18 residues. The germline V gene has CDR1 LNHDA and CDR2 SQIVND (reference sequence). J lost 2 bases, V lost 6 bases, and 14 bases had no gene match. Per the original data handling: Amplification of reference gene primers was used by the study to estimate nucleated cell counts. TCRdb's copy holds only in-frame clones and misses some; the assay was immunoSEQ multiplex PCR. From that table come the V and J calls and clone size; the DNA was used to work out D and trimming. The top ten hold 9.8% of the sample, which has roughly 150,000 clones, roughly 84% seen once. The V call is TRBV19, the J call TRBJ2-3, with 10 bases fitting TRBD2. The TCR originated in a woman between 50 and 59 years old with acute or convalescent COVID-19. Sequencing was done on a sample of peripheral blood. CDR3 region: CASSRWAASGSSTDTQYF. CDR3 DNA sequence: TGTGCCAGTAGCCGGTGGGCGGCTAGCGGGAGTTCCACAGATACGCAGTATTTT.